Listed below are T cell receptor beta chains from one sample, sequenced in a study of OX40 agonist ivuxolimab in advanced cancers. This table comes from immunoSEQ multiplex PCR, and its TCRdb copy is limited to in-frame clones, with some not included. The sample carries about 84,000 clones, 85% to 90% recorded once. The sequences come from CD4+ or CD8+ T cells sorted from blood, collected in a trial of the OX40 agonist ivuxolimab. These receptors came from an adult with an advanced solid tumor such as melanoma, head and neck, liver or kidney cancer. CDR3s include the opening cysteine and the closing phenylalanine or tryptophan. Each record gives: J gene, V gene, clone size, D gene, CDR3 DNA, CDR3 protein. A D gene is named only where the DNA matches it firmly. For some rows the clone size is stated as once, few or many, or as a class when expanded; others skip it.

>TRBJ1-1|TRBV5-1|-|TRBD1
TGCGCCAGCAGAAAAGACAGGGGTGAATTGGGGGTTGGGTCTGAAGCTTTCTTT
CASRKDRGELGVGSEAFF
>TRBJ1-1|TRBV18|-|-
TGTGCCAGCCGGACAGACAGGAACACTGAAGCTTTCTTT
CASRTDRNTEAFF
>TRBJ2-1|TRBV18|-|TRBD2
TGTGCCAGCTCACCCGAAATGGGACTAGCGGGATCTGAGCAGTTCTTC
CASSPEMGLAGSEQFF
>TRBJ2-3|TRBV28|-|TRBD1
TGTGCCAGCAGTGGGGGACAGGGGAAAGGTACGCAGTATTTT
CASSGGQGKGTQYF
>TRBJ1-6|TRBV18|-|-
TGTGCCAGCCGGATAGGGACCTATAATTCACCCCTCCACTTT
CASRIGTYNSPLHF
>TRBJ2-3|TRBV13|-|TRBD2
TGTGCCAGCAGACGACTAGCGGGAAAATACCAAAAGATCACAGATACGCAGTATTTT
CASRRLAGKYQKITDTQYF
>TRBJ2-1|TRBV2|-|-
TGTGCCAGCAGTGATCAGATTTACAATGAGCAGTTCTTC
CASSDQIYNEQFF
>TRBJ1-4|TRBV2|-|TRBD1
TGTGCCAGCAGTAGACAGGGAGTAGTAGAAAAACTGTTTTTT
CASSRQGVVEKLFF
>TRBJ1-1|TRBV13|-|-
TGTGCCAGCAGCTCCGGACGTTTAAGAAAGCCGACTGAAGCTTTCTTT
CASSSGRLRKPTEAFF
>TRBJ1-2|TRBV15|-|-
TGTGCCACCAGCAGAGATAATGCAGGGGACGGCTACACCTTC
CATSRDNAGDGYTF
>TRBJ2-7|TRBV4-2|-|-
TGTGCCAGCAGCCAAGTCCTAAGAGGCGGGATCAGCTACGAGCAGTACTTC
CASSQVLRGGISYEQYF
>TRBJ2-2|TRBV7-2|once|TRBD2
TGTGCCAGCAGCTTAGAAGCGGGAGGAAACACCGGGGAGCTGTTTTTT
CASSLEAGGNTGELFF
>TRBJ2-2|TRBV23-1|once|-
TGCGCCAGCAGTCCCCTCATACTTAGGAGCCTTCATAGAGGGGAGCTGTTTTTT
CASSPLILRSLHRGELFF
>TRBJ1-1|TRBV19|-|-
TGTGCCAGTAGCCCCCTATTCGATGGAGGGCCACGAGCGAACACTGAAGCTTTCTTT
CASSPLFDGGPRANTEAFF
>TRBJ2-3|TRBV28|-|-
TGTGCCAGCAGACGGGCAGGGGTGGGAGATACGCAGTATTTT
CASRRAGVGDTQYF
>TRBJ2-1|TRBV18|-|-
TGTGCCAGCTCACGACCACAGGGCATGGATGAGCAGTTCTTC
CASSRPQGMDEQFF
>TRBJ1-1|TRBV5-1|-|-
TGCGCCAGCAGCTTAACAGAGGGGGAAGGGACTGAAGCTTTCTTT
CASSLTEGEGTEAFF
>TRBJ2-3|TRBV2|-|-
TGTGCCAGCGGGACCGGAGACGATTGGATGTTAGCGGATACGCAGTATTTT
CASGTGDDWMLADTQYF
>TRBJ2-3|TRBV27|-|-
TGTGCCAGCAGTTTAGGGTCTAGTCCAAGCACAGATACGCAGTATTTT
CASSLGSSPSTDTQYF
>TRBJ1-4|TRBV4-2|-|TRBD1
TGTGCCAGCAGGGGGGACGGGACAGGGTGGGAAAAACTGTTTTTT
CASRGDGTGWEKLFF
>TRBJ1-2|TRBV10-3|-|-
TGTGCCATCAGTGAGTCGGGAGACTATGGCTACACCTTC
CAISESGDYGYTF
>TRBJ2-2|TRBV5-5|-|-
TGTGCCAGCAGCTTCGGATTTTCCAACACCGGGGAGCTGTTTTTT
CASSFGFSNTGELFF